This T cell receptor beta chain was sequenced in a study of blood T cells in healthy people across ages. This clonotype was seen only a few times. A second about 6 to 12 cycle PCR used barcoded and J-beta primers. TCRdb itself ran the 5' RACE reads through MiXCR, one entry per CDR3 protein. The sample consists of more than 900,000 distinct CDR3 sequences, approximately 26% of them appearing once. This CDR3 spans 15 amino acids. These sequences were also reported in another study, on T cells of mothers and their children. From that study: The second PCR used the M1S primer, and this primer added sample barcodes and 2-4 random nucleotides.

Sequenced input: blood. The genes are TRBV12-3 or TRBV12-4 and TRBJ2-5; possible D gene TRBD2, 5 bases. The J call may be faulty, since TRBJ2-7 better matches the DNA end. The clonotype comes from a girl aged 2 to 10 in good health. For the CDR3, the DNA is TGTGCCAGCACTTACGGGGTCCGCGCCCTCTACGAGCAGTACTTC. It is translated as CASTYGVRALYEQYF.